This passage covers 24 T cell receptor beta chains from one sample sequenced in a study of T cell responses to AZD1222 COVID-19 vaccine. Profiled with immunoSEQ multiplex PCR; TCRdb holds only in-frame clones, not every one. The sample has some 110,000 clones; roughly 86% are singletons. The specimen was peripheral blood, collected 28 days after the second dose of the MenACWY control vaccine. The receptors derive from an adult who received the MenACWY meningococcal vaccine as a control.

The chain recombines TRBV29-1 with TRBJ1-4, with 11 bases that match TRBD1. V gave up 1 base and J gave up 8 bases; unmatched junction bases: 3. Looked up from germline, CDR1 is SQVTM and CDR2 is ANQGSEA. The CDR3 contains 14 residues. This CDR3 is CSVEGDRGSEKLFF. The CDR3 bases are TGCAGCGTTGAAGGGGACAGGGGGTCCGAAAAACTGTTTTTT.

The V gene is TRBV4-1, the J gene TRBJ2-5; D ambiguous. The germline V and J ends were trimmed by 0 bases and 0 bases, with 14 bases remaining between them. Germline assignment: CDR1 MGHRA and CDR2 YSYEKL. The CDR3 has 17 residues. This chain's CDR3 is CASSQDGLQTYQETQYF. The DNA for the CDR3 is TGCGCCAGCAGCCAAGACGGGCTCCAGACGTACCAAGAGACCCAGTACTTC.

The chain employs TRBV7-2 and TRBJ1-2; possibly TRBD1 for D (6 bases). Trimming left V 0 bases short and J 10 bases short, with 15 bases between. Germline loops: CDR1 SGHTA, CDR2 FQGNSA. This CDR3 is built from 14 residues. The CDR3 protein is CASSLAGPGGLYTF. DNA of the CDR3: TGTGCCAGCAGCTTAGCGGGCCCCGGGGGCCTCTACACCTTC.

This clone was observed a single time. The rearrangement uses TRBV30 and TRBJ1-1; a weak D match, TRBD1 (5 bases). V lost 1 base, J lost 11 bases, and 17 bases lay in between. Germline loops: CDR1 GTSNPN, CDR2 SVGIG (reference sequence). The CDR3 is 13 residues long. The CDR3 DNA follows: TGTGCCTGGAGTGGTACCCAAGGGGTGTGGGCTTTCTTT. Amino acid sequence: CAWSGTQGVWAFF.

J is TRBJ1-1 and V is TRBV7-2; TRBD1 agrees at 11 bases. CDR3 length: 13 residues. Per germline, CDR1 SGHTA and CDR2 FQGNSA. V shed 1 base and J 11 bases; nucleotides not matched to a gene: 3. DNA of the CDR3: TGTGCCAGCAGCTTAGGGACAGGGGGCACGGCTTTCTTT. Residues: CASSLGTGGTAFF. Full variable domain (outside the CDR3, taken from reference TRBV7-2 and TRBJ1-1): GAGVSQSPSNKVTEKGKDVELRCDPISGHTALYWYRQSLGQGLEFLIYFQGNSAPDKSGLPSDRFSAERTGGSVSTLTIQRTQQEDSAVYLCASSLGTGGTAFFGQGTRLTVV.

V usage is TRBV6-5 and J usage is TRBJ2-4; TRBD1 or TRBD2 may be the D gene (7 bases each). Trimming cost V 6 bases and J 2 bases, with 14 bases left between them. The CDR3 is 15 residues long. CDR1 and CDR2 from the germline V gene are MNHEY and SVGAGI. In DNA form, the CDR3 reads TGTGCCAGCAGCTCCAGGGGGGGAACCAAAAACATTCAGTACTTC. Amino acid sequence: CASSSRGGTKNIQYF.

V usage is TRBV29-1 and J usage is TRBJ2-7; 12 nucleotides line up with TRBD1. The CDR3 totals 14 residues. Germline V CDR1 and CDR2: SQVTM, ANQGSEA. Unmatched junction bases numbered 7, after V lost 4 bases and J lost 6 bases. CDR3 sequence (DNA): TGCAGCGTTGGAGAGGGACAGGGGGCGAGCGAGCAGTACTTC. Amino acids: CSVGEGQGASEQYF.

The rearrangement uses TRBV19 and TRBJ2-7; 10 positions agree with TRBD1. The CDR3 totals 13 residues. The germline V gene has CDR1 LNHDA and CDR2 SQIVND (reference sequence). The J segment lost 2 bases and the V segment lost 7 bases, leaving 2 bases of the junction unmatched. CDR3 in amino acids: CASKGTGAYEQYF. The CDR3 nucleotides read TGTGCCAGTAAAGGGACAGGGGCCTACGAGCAGTACTTC.

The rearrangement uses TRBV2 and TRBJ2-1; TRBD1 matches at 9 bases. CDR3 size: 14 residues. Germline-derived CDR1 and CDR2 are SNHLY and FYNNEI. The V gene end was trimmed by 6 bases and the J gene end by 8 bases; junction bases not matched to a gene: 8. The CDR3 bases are TGTGCCAGCAGCCGGGACAGGGAGGCGGATGAGCAGTTCTTC. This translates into CASSRDREADEQFF.

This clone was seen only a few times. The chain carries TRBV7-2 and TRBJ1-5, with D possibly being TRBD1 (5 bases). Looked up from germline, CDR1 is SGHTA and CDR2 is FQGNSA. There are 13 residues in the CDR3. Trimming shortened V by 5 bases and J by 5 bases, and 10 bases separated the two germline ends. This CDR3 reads CASSAQGYQPQHF. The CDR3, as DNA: TGTGCCAGCAGCGCGCAGGGTTATCAGCCCCAGCATTTT.

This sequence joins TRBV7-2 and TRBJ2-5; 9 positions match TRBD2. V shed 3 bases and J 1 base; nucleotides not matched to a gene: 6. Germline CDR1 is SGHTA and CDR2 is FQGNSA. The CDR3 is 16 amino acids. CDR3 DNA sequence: TGTGCCAGCAGCTTTTCCTCTAGCGGGGCCCAAGAGACCCAGTACTTC. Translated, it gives CASSFSSSGAQETQYF.

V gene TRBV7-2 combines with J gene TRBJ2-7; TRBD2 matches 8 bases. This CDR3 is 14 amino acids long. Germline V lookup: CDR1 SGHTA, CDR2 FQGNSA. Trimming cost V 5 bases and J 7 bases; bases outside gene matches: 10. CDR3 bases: TGTGCCAGCAGCCCAGGACAGCGCGGGGGGGAGCAGTACTTC. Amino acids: CASSPGQRGGEQYF.

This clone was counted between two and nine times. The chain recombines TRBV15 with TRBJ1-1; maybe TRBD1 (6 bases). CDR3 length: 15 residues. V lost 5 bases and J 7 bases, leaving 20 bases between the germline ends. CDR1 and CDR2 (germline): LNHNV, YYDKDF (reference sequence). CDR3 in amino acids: CATSARQVGVGEAFF. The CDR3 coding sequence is TGTGCCACCAGCGCGAGACAGGTGGGAGTGGGTGAAGCTTTCTTT.

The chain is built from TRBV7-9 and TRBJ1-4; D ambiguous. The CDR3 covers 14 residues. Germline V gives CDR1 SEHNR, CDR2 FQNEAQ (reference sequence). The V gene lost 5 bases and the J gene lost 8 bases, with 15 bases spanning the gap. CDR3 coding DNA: TGTGCCAGCAGCCTGGCCGGGAGATTGGAAAAACTGTTTTTT. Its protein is CASSLAGRLEKLFF. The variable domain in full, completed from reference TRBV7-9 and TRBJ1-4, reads DTGVSQNPRHKITKRGQNVTFRCDPISEHNRLYWYRQTLGQGPEFLTYFQNEAQLEKSRLLSDRFSAERPKGSFSTLEIQRTEQGDSAMYLCASSLAGRLEKLFFGSGTQLSVL.

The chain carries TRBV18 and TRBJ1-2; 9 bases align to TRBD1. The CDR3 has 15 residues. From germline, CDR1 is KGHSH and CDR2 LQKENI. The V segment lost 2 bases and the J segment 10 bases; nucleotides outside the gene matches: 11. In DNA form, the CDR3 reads TGTGCCAGCTCACCAGGAGCCACGGGACAGGGTGACTACACCTTC. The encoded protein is CASSPGATGQGDYTF.

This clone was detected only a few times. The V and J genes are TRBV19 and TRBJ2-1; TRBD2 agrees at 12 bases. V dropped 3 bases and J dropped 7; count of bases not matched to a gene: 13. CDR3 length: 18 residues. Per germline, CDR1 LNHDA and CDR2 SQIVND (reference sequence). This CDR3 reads CASSIVTSGGPGVNEQFF. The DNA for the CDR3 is TGTGCCAGTAGTATCGTTACTAGCGGGGGGCCTGGGGTGAATGAGCAGTTCTTC. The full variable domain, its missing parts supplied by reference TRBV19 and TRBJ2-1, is DGGITQSPKYLFRKEGQNVTLSCEQNLNHDAMYWYRQDPGQGLRLIYYSQIVNDFQKGDIAEGYSVSREKKESFPLTVTSAQKNPTAFYLCASSIVTSGGPGVNEQFFGPGTRLTVL.

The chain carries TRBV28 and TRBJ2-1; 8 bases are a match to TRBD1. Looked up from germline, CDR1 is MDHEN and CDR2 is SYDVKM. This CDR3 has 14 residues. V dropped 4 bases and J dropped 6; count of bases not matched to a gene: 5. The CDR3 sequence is CASSSGQAPNEQFF. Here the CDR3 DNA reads TGTGCCAGCAGTTCGGGACAGGCACCCAATGAGCAGTTCTTC.

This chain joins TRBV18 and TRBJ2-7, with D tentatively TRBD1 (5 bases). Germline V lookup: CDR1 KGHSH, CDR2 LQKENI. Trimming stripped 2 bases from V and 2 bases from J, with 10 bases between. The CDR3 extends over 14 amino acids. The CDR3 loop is CASSPGAVAYEQYF. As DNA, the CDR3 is TGTGCCAGCTCACCAGGGGCGGTTGCCTACGAGCAGTACTTC.

The CDR3 reads CASSQDVGVKLFF. The DNA of the CDR3 is TGCGCCAGCAGCCAAGATGTTGGGGTTAAACTGTTTTTT. The chain has TRBV4-3 and TRBJ1-4; no definite D call. Germline CDR1 is LGHNA and CDR2 is YSLEER. The CDR3 runs to 13 residues. Trimming left V 0 bases short and J 11 bases short, with 10 bases between.

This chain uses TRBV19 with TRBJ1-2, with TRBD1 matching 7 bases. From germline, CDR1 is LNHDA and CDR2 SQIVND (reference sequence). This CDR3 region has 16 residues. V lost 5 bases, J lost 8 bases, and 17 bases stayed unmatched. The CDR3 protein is CASSLPGTANRRGYTF. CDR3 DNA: TGTGCCAGTAGTCTTCCCGGGACAGCAAACCGCCGAGGCTACACCTTC. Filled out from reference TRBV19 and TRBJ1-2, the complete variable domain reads DGGITQSPKYLFRKEGQNVTLSCEQNLNHDAMYWYRQDPGQGLRLIYYSQIVNDFQKGDIAEGYSVSREKKESFPLTVTSAQKNPTAFYLCASSLPGTANRRGYTFGSGTRLTVV.

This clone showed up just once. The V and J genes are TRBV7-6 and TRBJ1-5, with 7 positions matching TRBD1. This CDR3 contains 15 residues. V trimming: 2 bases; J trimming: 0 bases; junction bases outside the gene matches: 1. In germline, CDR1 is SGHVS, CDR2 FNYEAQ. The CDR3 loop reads CASSLSGGSNQPQHF. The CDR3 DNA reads TGTGCCAGCAGCTTATCAGGGGGTAGCAATCAGCCCCAGCATTTT.

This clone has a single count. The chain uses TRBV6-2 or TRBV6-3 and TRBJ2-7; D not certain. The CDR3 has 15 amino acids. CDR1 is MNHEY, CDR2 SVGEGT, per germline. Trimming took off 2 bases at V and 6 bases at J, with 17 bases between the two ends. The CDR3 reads CASSYASSRPGEQYF. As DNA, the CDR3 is TGTGCCAGCAGTTACGCAAGCAGTCGACCAGGCGAGCAGTACTTC.

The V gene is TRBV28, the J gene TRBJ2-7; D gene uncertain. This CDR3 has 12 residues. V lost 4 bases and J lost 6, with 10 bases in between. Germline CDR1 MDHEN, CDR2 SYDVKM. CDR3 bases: TGTGCCAGCAGTTCTGGACCGTTCGAGCAGTACTTC. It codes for CASSSGPFEQYF.

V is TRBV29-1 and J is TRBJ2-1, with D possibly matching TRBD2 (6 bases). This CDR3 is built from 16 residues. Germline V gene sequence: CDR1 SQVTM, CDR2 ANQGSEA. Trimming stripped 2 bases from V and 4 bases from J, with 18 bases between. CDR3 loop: CSVELAGSGLYNEQFF. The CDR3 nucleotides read TGCAGCGTTGAATTGGCGGGGTCAGGGTTGTACAATGAGCAGTTCTTC.